These 8 T cell receptor beta chains originate from one sample sequenced in a study of blood T cell dynamics during melanoma immunotherapy. Sample time point: pre-treatment baseline. Sequencing used immunoSEQ multiplex PCR; TCRdb keeps in-frame clones, though not all of them. Of 6,000 to 8,000 clones listed, around nine tenths are singletons. The specimen comprised cell-free DNA from blood, sampled from a patient treated with checkpoint blockade. The source of these receptors is a human donor with melanoma.

The chain carries TRBV11-3 and TRBJ2-5; 7 bases line up with TRBD1. With 3 bases clipped from V and 1 base from J, the junction kept 2 bases outside the gene matches. CDR3 length equals 14 residues. Germline lookup yields CDR1 SGHNT and CDR2 YENEEA. The CDR3 DNA reads TGTGCCAGCAGCTTGGACAGGAGCCAAGAGACCCAGTACTTC. This gives the protein CASSLDRSQETQYF.

This chain connects TRBV29-1 to TRBJ2-7; tentative D call: TRBD2 (5 bases). The CDR3 extends over 13 amino acids. Germline-derived CDR1 and CDR2 are SQVTM and ANQGSEA. The V end was cut by 6 bases, the J end by 5 bases, with 17 bases between. In DNA form, the CDR3 reads TGCAGCGTGGGTGTGCGAGGGAAGGACGAGCAGTACTTC. Encoded protein: CSVGVRGKDEQYF.

This clone is a singleton in its sample. The chain uses TRBV27 and TRBJ2-1; possible D gene TRBD1, 6 bases. Germline values: CDR1 MNHEY, CDR2 SMNVEV (reference sequence). This CDR3 comprises 16 residues. Trimming left V 3 bases short and J 5 bases short, with 17 bases between. CDR3 sequence: CASSFQGQLLDNEQFF. The CDR3 DNA sequence: TGTGCCAGCAGTTTCCAAGGACAGTTACTTGACAATGAGCAGTTCTTC.

The count of this clone is one. The gene calls are TRBV19 and TRBJ2-3; D remains ambiguous. Germline loops: CDR1 LNHDA, CDR2 SQIVND (reference sequence). The CDR3 has 14 amino acids. Trimming cost V 4 bases and J 1 base, with 9 bases left between them. The CDR3 region is CASSTGLRTDTQYF. The CDR3 DNA is TGTGCCAGTAGTACAGGCCTTCGCACAGATACGCAGTATTTT.

As regards this clone: Mismatch with germline at one junction end may stem from a read error. The CDR3 coding sequence is TGTGCCAGCAGCTTAATCGGAGGGACAGGGACGTCTTTC. Its translation is CASSLIGGTGTSF. This chain uses TRBV7-9 with TRBJ2-7, with 9 bases aligning to TRBD1. Germline CDR1 SEHNR, CDR2 FQNEAQ (reference sequence). The CDR3 contains 13 residues.

The chain joins TRBV5-1 to TRBJ1-1; 8 bases map to TRBD1. CDR1 and CDR2 from the germline V gene are SGHRS and YFSETQ. The CDR3 has 13 amino acids. V was clipped by 4 bases and J by 6 bases; unmatched bases: 5. Here the CDR3 reads CASSLDRVAEAFF. CDR3 sequence (DNA): TGCGCCAGCAGCCTGGACAGGGTCGCTGAAGCTTTCTTT.

This clone was counted a single time. The chain has TRBV7-6 and TRBJ2-7; no definite D call. Germline V gene sequence: CDR1 SGHVS, CDR2 FNYEAQ. Trimming pared 5 bases from V and 4 bases from J, leaving 9 bases between. This CDR3 is 12 amino acids long. The CDR3 nucleotides read TGTGCCAGCAGCCCCAACACGTACGAGCAGTACTTC. Amino acids: CASSPNTYEQYF.

This rearrangement joins TRBV4-1 to TRBJ2-2; D is undetermined. The CDR3 sequence is 15 residues long. Trimming removed 1 base from V and 1 base from J, with 7 bases in between. Germline V lookup: CDR1 MGHRA, CDR2 YSYEKL. For the CDR3, the DNA is TGCGCCAGCAGCCAAGTTTGGGGGAACACCGGGGAGCTGTTTTTT. The encoded protein is CASSQVWGNTGELFF.